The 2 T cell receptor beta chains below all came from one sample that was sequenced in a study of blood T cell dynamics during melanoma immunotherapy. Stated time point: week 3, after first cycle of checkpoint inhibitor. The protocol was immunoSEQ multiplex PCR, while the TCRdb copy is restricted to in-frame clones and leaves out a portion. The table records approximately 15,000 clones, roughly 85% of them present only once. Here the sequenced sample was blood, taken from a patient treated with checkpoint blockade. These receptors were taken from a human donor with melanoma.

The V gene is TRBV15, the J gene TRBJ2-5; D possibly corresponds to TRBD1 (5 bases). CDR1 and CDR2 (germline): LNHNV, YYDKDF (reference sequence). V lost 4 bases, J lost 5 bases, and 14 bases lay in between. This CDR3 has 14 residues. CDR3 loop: CATSTRGGVETQYF. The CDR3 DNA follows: TGTGCCACCAGCACAAGGGGTGGGGTCGAGACCCAGTACTTC.

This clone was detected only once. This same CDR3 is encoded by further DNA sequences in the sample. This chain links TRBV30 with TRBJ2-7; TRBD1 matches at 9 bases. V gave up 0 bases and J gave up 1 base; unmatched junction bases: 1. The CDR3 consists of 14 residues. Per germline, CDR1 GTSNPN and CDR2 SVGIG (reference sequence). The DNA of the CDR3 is TGTGCCTGGAGTGTCGGGACAGGGTCCTACGAGCAGTACTTC. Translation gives CAWSVGTGSYEQYF.